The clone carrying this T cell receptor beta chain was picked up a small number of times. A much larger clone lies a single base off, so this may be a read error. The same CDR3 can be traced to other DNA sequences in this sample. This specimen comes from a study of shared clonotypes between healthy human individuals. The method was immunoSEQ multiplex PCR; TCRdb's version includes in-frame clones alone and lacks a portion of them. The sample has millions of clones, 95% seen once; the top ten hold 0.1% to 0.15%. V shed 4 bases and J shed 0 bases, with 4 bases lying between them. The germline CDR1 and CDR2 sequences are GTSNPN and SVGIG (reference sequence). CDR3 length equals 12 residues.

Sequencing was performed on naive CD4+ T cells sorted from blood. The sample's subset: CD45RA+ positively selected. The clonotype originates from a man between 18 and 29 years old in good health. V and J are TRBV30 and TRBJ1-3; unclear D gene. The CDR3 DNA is TGTGCCTGGACCCTCTCTGGAAACACCATATATTTT. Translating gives CAWTLSGNTIYF.